This T cell receptor beta chain was sequenced for a study of PD-1 blockade in classical Hodgkin lymphoma. Study information: It was nivolumab at 3 mg/kg, given intravenously every 2 weeks, that patients received.

Every patient experienced relapse after autologous stem cell transplantation, and brentuximab vedotin exposure varied. By magnetic negative selection, CD4+ T cells were purified from thawed PBMCs. Study-level results: Newly diagnosed patients were reported to start with lower TCR diversity than healthy donors. Significant TCR diversity gains by C4D1 occurred in CD4+ but not CD8+ cells.

Concerning this clone itself: What it binds is not known.

Germline loops: CDR1 SGHDT, CDR2 YYEEEE. The CDR3 has 14 amino acids. Trimming stripped 1 base from V and 3 bases from J, with 8 bases between. Profiled with immunoSEQ multiplex PCR; TCRdb holds only in-frame clones, not every one. This table has 1,500 to 2,000 clones, more than 80% appearing once. V and J are TRBV5-6 and TRBJ2-1; no definite D call. The source of this sequence is a human donor with classical Hodgkin lymphoma. The sequencing used CD4+ T cells from blood, collected at baseline. Here the CDR3 DNA reads TGTGCCAGCAGCTTGTTCAGGAGCTACAATGAGCAGTTCTTC. Its translation is CASSLFRSYNEQFF. The full variable domain, completed using reference TRBV5-6 and TRBJ2-1, is DAGVTQSPTHLIKTRGQQVTLRCSPKSGHDTVSWYQQALGQGPQFIFQYYEEEERQRGNFPDRFSGHQFPNYSSELNVNALLLGDSALYLCASSLFRSYNEQFFGPGTRLTVL.